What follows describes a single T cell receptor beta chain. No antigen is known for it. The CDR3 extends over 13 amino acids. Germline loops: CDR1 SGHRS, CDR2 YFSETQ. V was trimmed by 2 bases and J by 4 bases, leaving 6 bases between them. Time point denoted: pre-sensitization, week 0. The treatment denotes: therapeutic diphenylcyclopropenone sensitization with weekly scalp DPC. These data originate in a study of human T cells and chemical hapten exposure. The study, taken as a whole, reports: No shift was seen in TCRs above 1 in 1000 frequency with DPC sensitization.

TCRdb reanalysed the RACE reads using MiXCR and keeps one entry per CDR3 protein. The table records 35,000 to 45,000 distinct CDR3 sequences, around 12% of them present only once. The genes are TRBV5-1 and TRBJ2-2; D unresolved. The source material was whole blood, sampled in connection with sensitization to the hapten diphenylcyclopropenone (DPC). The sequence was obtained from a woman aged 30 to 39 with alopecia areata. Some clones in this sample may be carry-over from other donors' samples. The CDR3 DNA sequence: TGCGCCAGCAGCTTATACTCCACCGGGGAGCTGTTTTTT. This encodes CASSLYSTGELFF.